Listed here are 9 T cell receptor beta chains from one sample, sequenced in a study of cytomegalovirus exposure and HLA in healthy donors. The PCR used 60 Vbeta and 13 Jbeta primers. Repertoires were generated with immunoSEQ multiplex PCR, while TCRdb's copy carries only in-frame clones and drops some. The table includes 95,000 to 150,000 clones, roughly 80% detected once. The sample taken for sequencing was PBMCs. The origin of the receptors is a man aged 25 to 40 in good health and CMV-seronegative.

The chain recombines TRBV15 with TRBJ1-5, with 11 bases matching TRBD1. Germline CDR1 is LNHNV and CDR2 is YYDKDF (reference sequence). V trimming: 2 bases; J trimming: 9 bases; junction bases outside the gene matches: 9. The CDR3 loop spans 16 amino acids. CDR3 sequence (DNA): TGTGCCACCAGCAGACGGGGGACAGGGGGGGGTTGGCCCCAGCATTTT. Translating gives CATSRRGTGGGWPQHF.

A remark on this clone: The same CDR3 can be traced to other DNA sequences in this sample. The rearrangement joins TRBV28 to TRBJ1-2, with D perhaps TRBD1 (6 bases). With 3 bases removed from V and 4 bases from J, the gap between germline ends came to 9 bases. The CDR3 is 13 amino acids. Germline V lookup: CDR1 MDHEN, CDR2 SYDVKM. CDR3 nucleotide sequence: TGTGCCAGCAGTTTTGGGGGCGGCTATGGCTACACCTTC. Its translation: CASSFGGGYGYTF.

The rearrangement links TRBV9 to TRBJ2-3; 8 nucleotides line up with TRBD2. V lost 3 bases, J lost 4 bases, and 10 bases stayed unmatched. CDR1 and CDR2 from the germline V gene are SGDLS and YYNGEE. CDR3 size: 16 residues. DNA for the CDR3: TGTGCCAGCAGCGCCGAGGGGGGACTAGAGGCAGATACGCAGTATTTT. Translating it yields CASSAEGGLEADTQYF.

The chain has TRBV9 and TRBJ2-1; 9 bases map to TRBD2. Germline values: CDR1 SGDLS, CDR2 YYNGEE. This CDR3 comprises 15 residues. Trimming at V came to 4 bases and at J to 5 bases, leaving 7 bases not matched to a gene. The CDR3 DNA reads as TGTGCCAGCAGCCCAAGGGTAGCGGGGGACAATGAGCAGTTCTTC. Its protein is CASSPRVAGDNEQFF.

The J gene is TRBJ2-7, the V gene TRBV28; perhaps TRBD2 as D (5 bases). The V and J ends lost 3 bases and 4 bases respectively, with 19 bases between them. This CDR3 is built from 16 residues. Germline V lookup: CDR1 MDHEN, CDR2 SYDVKM. CDR3 region: CASSLGLQEGYYEQYF. For the CDR3, the DNA is TGTGCCAGCAGTTTGGGCTTACAAGAGGGCTATTACGAGCAGTACTTC. Full variable domain (outside the CDR3, taken from reference TRBV28 and TRBJ2-7): DVKVTQSSRYLVKRTGEKVFLECVQDMDHENMFWYRQDPGLGLRLIYFSYDVKMKEKGDIPEGYSVSREKKERFSLILESASTNQTSMYLCASSLGLQEGYYEQYFGPGTRLTVT.

The rearrangement links TRBV5-6 to TRBJ2-1, with 8 bases identical to TRBD2. V lost 10 bases and J lost 0; bases outside the gene matches: 9. The CDR3 runs 15 residues. Germline V lookup: CDR1 SGHDT, CDR2 YYEEEE. The chain's CDR3 is CAAKGRGASYNEQFF. CDR3 nucleotide sequence: TGTGCCGCCAAGGGGCGGGGGGCCTCCTACAATGAGCAGTTCTTC.

The rearrangement joins TRBV29-1 to TRBJ1-1; 9 bases match TRBD1. J gave up 4 bases and V 6 bases, and 9 bases lay outside the gene matches. The CDR3 spans 14 residues. Germline CDR1 is SQVTM and CDR2 is ANQGSEA. CDR3 protein: CSVATGGGSTEAFF. The CDR3 DNA reads TGCAGCGTCGCCACAGGGGGCGGGAGCACTGAAGCTTTCTTT. The entire variable domain, with the rest obtained from reference TRBV29-1 and TRBJ1-1, is as follows: SAVISQKPSRDICQRGTSLTIQCQVDSQVTMMFWYRQQPGQSLTLIATANQGSEATYESGFVIDKFPISRPNLTFSTLTVSNMSPEDSSIYLCSVATGGGSTEAFFGQGTRLTVV.

This chain links TRBV18 with TRBJ2-3; 7 nucleotides agree with TRBD2. The CDR3 has 14 amino acids. Per the germline V gene, CDR1 is KGHSH and CDR2 is LQKENI. V lost 3 bases and J lost 1; bases outside the gene matches: 1. CDR3 protein: CASSPTSGTDTQYF. The CDR3 DNA sequence: TGTGCCAGCTCACCTACTAGCGGCACAGATACGCAGTATTTT.

The J gene is TRBJ2-7, the V gene TRBV7-9, with 9 bases that match TRBD2. From germline, CDR1 is SEHNR and CDR2 FQNEAQ (reference sequence). This CDR3 is built from 15 residues. The J segment lost 3 bases and the V segment lost 5 bases, leaving 8 bases of the junction unmatched. As DNA, the CDR3 is TGTGCCAGCAGCCGCTCCGGCGGGGGGGGCTACGAGCAGTACTTC. Translation gives CASSRSGGGGYEQYF.